The 28 T cell receptor beta chains below all came from one sample that was sequenced in a study of T cell changes during pregnancy in multiple sclerosis (dated by TCRdb to the late 2010s). The library was produced with the immunoSEQ multiplex PCR assay. TCRdb re-hosts the immuneACCESS table, in-frame sequences only. Its copies lack some clones; in the studies checked, an unresolved V gene accounts for under half of them, and the cause for the rest is not known. In this sample the table shows about 61,000 clones, just under 90% of which occur a single time. The ten largest clonotypes hold approximately 1% of the sample. Sequences were derived from peripheral blood, sampled in the first trimester of pregnancy. The receptor source for this set is a female donor in good health, enrolled as a control in a pregnancy study.

This sequence joins TRBV29-1 and TRBJ2-2; TRBD1 aligns across 8 bases. V lost 7 bases to trimming and J lost 1 base; unmatched junction nucleotides: 2. Germline loops: CDR1 SQVTM, CDR2 ANQGSEA. The CDR3 extends over 13 amino acids. The CDR3 reads CSGGTGNTGELFF. The CDR3 nucleotides read TGCAGCGGAGGGACAGGGAACACCGGGGAGCTGTTTTTT.

The chain couples TRBV19 to TRBJ2-7, with TRBD1 matching over 11 bases. CDR3 size: 15 residues. J gave up 6 bases and V 3 bases, and 7 bases lay outside the gene matches. In germline, CDR1 is LNHDA, CDR2 SQIVND (reference sequence). CDR3 nucleotides: TGTGCCAGTAGTATCTCATCGGGACAGGGGGGCGAGCAGTACTTC. Protein: CASSISSGQGGEQYF.

The J gene is TRBJ1-2, the V gene TRBV4-2; D perhaps matches TRBD1 (5 bases). CDR3 length: 14 residues. Germline V CDR1 and CDR2: LGHNA, YNFKEQ. The V end was cut by 1 base, the J end by 6 bases, with 12 bases between. CDR3 protein: CASSQVPGPDGYTF. The CDR3 coding sequence is TGTGCCAGCAGCCAAGTCCCAGGGCCGGATGGCTACACCTTC.

CDR3 loop: CAWSRRQGPSGNTIYF. CDR3 nucleotides: TGTGCCTGGAGTCGGCGCCAGGGCCCCTCTGGAAACACCATATATTTT. The rearrangement links TRBV30 to TRBJ1-3; D may be TRBD1 (5 bases). Looked up from germline, CDR1 is GTSNPN and CDR2 is SVGIG (reference sequence). The CDR3 sequence is 16 residues long. V lost 2 bases to trimming and J lost 0 bases, with 14 bases between them.

This clone was seen a few times. The chain is built from TRBV2 and TRBJ2-2, with TRBD2 matching over 9 bases. Per germline, CDR1 SNHLY and CDR2 FYNNEI. V gave up 6 bases and J gave up 4 bases; unmatched junction bases: 3. The CDR3 length is 14 residues. DNA of the CDR3: TGTGCCAGCAGAGGACTAGCGACCACCGGGGAGCTGTTTTTT. Encoded protein: CASRGLATTGELFF. Looking up the rest from reference TRBV2 and TRBJ2-2 gives the full variable domain: EPEVTQTPSHQVTQMGQEVILRCVPISNHLYFYWYRQILGQKVEFLVSFYNNEISEKSEIFDDQFSVERPDGSNFTLKIRSTKLEDSAMYFCASRGLATTGELFFGEGSRLTVL.

This sequence joins TRBV29-1 and TRBJ2-2, with TRBD1 matching over 7 bases. With V trimmed by 3 bases and J by 6 bases, 7 bases remained unmatched. Germline V gene data show CDR1 as SQVTM and CDR2 as ANQGSEA. The CDR3 is 14 amino acids. CDR3 in amino acids: CSVESRQGAGELFF. CDR3 sequence (DNA): TGCAGCGTTGAGTCCCGTCAGGGGGCCGGGGAGCTGTTTTTT.

The J gene is TRBJ1-6, the V gene TRBV7-2; D is perhaps TRBD1 (6 bases). The germline gives CDR1 SGHTA, CDR2 FQGNSA. The V gene lost 5 bases and the J gene lost 10 bases, with 18 bases spanning the gap. The CDR3 loop spans 15 amino acids. Here the CDR3 reads CASSLRQALGSPLHF. CDR3 DNA: TGTGCCAGCAGCCTTCGACAGGCCCTTGGGTCACCCCTCCACTTT.

The chain combines TRBV2 with TRBJ1-1, with no clear D. V lost 5 bases and J 4 bases, leaving 14 bases between the germline ends. Germline V gene data show CDR1 as SNHLY and CDR2 as FYNNEI. The CDR3 consists of 14 residues. The CDR3 coding sequence is TGTGCCAGCAGTTTAGGACGGGCGGGCACTGAAGCTTTCTTT. Encoded protein: CASSLGRAGTEAFF. Full variable domain (outside the CDR3, taken from reference TRBV2 and TRBJ1-1): EPEVTQTPSHQVTQMGQEVILRCVPISNHLYFYWYRQILGQKVEFLVSFYNNEISEKSEIFDDQFSVERPDGSNFTLKIRSTKLEDSAMYFCASSLGRAGTEAFFGQGTRLTVV.

The chain recombines TRBV7-2 with TRBJ1-2; D is uncertain. Looked up from germline, CDR1 is SGHTA and CDR2 is FQGNSA. The CDR3 contains 12 residues. V dropped 3 bases and J dropped 5 bases, with 7 bases sitting between them. The chain's CDR3 is CASSLGKYGYTF. The CDR3 nucleotides read TGTGCCAGCAGCTTGGGCAAGTATGGCTACACCTTC.

The CDR3 nucleotides read TGTGCCAGTGATCGCGGGGACGCTAACTATGGCTACACCTTC. Translated: CASDRGDANYGYTF. V gene TRBV19 combines with J gene TRBJ1-2; weak D call: TRBD1 (5 bases). This CDR3 spans 14 amino acids. Per germline, CDR1 LNHDA and CDR2 SQIVND (reference sequence). Trimming removed 8 bases at V and 0 bases at J, with 13 bases between.

This chain uses TRBV4-1 with TRBJ2-7, with 14 positions matching TRBD2. J lost 0 bases, V lost 1 base, and 11 bases had no gene match. Germline lookup yields CDR1 MGHRA and CDR2 YSYEKL. The CDR3 extends over 20 amino acids. CDR3 bases: TGCGCCAGCAGCCAAGCCCCGGGACTAGCGGGGGCCCGATTCTCCTACGAGCAGTACTTC. Residues: CASSQAPGLAGARFSYEQYF.

V usage is TRBV9 and J usage is TRBJ1-2; D perhaps matches TRBD1 (5 bases). CDR1 and CDR2 from the germline V gene are SGDLS and YYNGEE. Trimming removed 3 bases from V and 0 bases from J, with 18 bases in between. The CDR3 has 17 residues. CDR3 bases: TGTGCCAGCAGCGCCGGAGGGGTGGGCAGTACTAACTATGGCTACACCTTC. It yields the protein CASSAGGVGSTNYGYTF.

The chain recombines TRBV7-6 with TRBJ2-3, with TRBD1 matching over 7 bases. This CDR3 spans 17 amino acids. The junction had 11 bases not matched to a gene; V was cut back by 5 bases and J by 0 bases. In germline, CDR1 is SGHVS, CDR2 FNYEAQ. The CDR3 DNA reads TGTGCCAGCAGCATCCAGGGACAGAATCCTAGCACAGATACGCAGTATTTT. It is translated as CASSIQGQNPSTDTQYF.

The V gene is TRBV30, the J gene TRBJ1-6; D is unresolved. This CDR3 is built from 18 residues. The germline CDR1 and CDR2 sequences are GTSNPN and SVGIG (reference sequence). The V end was cut by 0 bases, the J end by 9 bases, with 24 bases between. Here the CDR3 DNA reads TGTGCCTGGAGTGTAAATCTTGACTATCTCATCGGTGGTTCACCCCTCCACTTT. As protein: CAWSVNLDYLIGGSPLHF.

The rearrangement links TRBV4-1 to TRBJ2-7, with D maybe TRBD2 (6 bases). V was trimmed by 1 base and J by 3 bases, leaving 10 bases between them. CDR3 size: 14 residues. From germline, CDR1 is MGHRA and CDR2 YSYEKL. The CDR3 spells CASSQAGTYYEQYF. As DNA, the CDR3 is TGCGCCAGCAGCCAAGCCGGGACTTACTACGAGCAGTACTTC.

The rearrangement joins TRBV18 to TRBJ2-3, with no clear D. Trimming took off 3 bases at V and 2 bases at J, with 6 bases between the two ends. This CDR3 has 13 residues. Germline V CDR1 and CDR2: KGHSH, LQKENI. This CDR3 reads CASSPSVTDTQYF. CDR3 nucleotides: TGTGCCAGCTCACCCTCCGTCACAGATACGCAGTATTTT.

The chain has TRBV4-1 and TRBJ1-2; 9 bases agree with TRBD1. The germline V gene encodes CDR1 MGHRA and CDR2 YSYEKL. CDR3 size: 15 residues. The V and J ends lost 3 bases and 3 bases, in that order; junction bases with no gene match: 5. CDR3: CASSQHRGLDYGYTF. CDR3 nucleotides: TGCGCCAGCAGCCAGCACAGGGGGCTGGACTATGGCTACACCTTC.

The chain recombines TRBV30 with TRBJ2-5, with 8 bases that match TRBD2. V shed 3 bases, J shed 1 base, and the junction held 1 base outside the gene matches. The V gene's germline CDR1 is GTSNPN and CDR2 SVGIG (reference sequence). The CDR3 is made up of 13 amino acids. The CDR3 DNA reads as TGTGCCTGGAGCGGGGGGGTCCAAGAGACCCAGTACTTC. This translates into CAWSGGVQETQYF. The full variable domain, rest sourced from reference TRBV30 and TRBJ2-5, is SQTIHQWPATLVQPVGSPLSLECTVEGTSNPNLYWYRQAAGRGLQLLFYSVGIGQISSEVPQNLSASRPQDRQFILSSKKLLLSDSGFYLCAWSGGVQETQYFGPGTRLLVL.

The chain uses TRBV5-1 and TRBJ1-3; weak D call: TRBD1 (5 bases). V was trimmed by 3 bases and J by 0 bases, leaving 10 bases between them. This CDR3 region has 15 residues. Germline assignment: CDR1 SGHRS and CDR2 YFSETQ. The CDR3 DNA follows: TGCGCCAGCAGCTCCGACAGCTACTCTGGAAACACCATATATTTT. Amino acids: CASSSDSYSGNTIYF.

This chain links TRBV13 with TRBJ2-3, with 8 bases identical to TRBD2. CDR3 length: 16 amino acids. The ends lost 5 bases at V and 1 base at J; junction bases unmatched: 8. Germline CDR1 and CDR2: PRHDT and FYEKMQ (reference sequence). The CDR3 protein is CASSLRGGKGTDTQYF. The CDR3 DNA follows: TGTGCCAGCAGCCTCCGGGGGGGGAAAGGCACAGATACGCAGTATTTT.

The rearrangement joins TRBV5-6 to TRBJ1-2; no clear D. This CDR3 is built from 13 residues. The ends were cut back, 4 bases at V and 0 bases at J, with 7 bases in the middle. In germline, CDR1 is SGHDT, CDR2 YYEEEE. The CDR3 protein is CASSGEPNYGYTF. CDR3 in DNA: TGTGCCAGCAGCGGGGAGCCTAACTATGGCTACACCTTC. The full variable domain, in which reference TRBV5-6 and TRBJ1-2 provide the parts outside the CDR3, is DAGVTQSPTHLIKTRGQQVTLRCSPKSGHDTVSWYQQALGQGPQFIFQYYEEEERQRGNFPDRFSGHQFPNYSSELNVNALLLGDSALYLCASSGEPNYGYTFGSGTRLTVV.

V and J are TRBV29-1 and TRBJ2-7, with TRBD2 as a possible D gene (6 bases). The CDR3 loop spans 15 amino acids. Germline CDR1 is SQVTM and CDR2 is ANQGSEA. V lost 6 bases and J 0 bases, leaving 18 bases between the germline ends. This CDR3 is CSVNPARGLSYEQYF. In DNA form, the CDR3 reads TGCAGCGTCAACCCTGCAAGGGGACTCTCCTACGAGCAGTACTTC.

The rearrangement joins TRBV19 to TRBJ2-5; 8 nucleotides line up with TRBD1. This CDR3 has 14 residues. J gave up 5 bases and V 2 bases, and 4 bases lay outside the gene matches. Germline V lookup: CDR1 LNHDA, CDR2 SQIVND (reference sequence). CDR3 sequence: CASSIQGAKETQYF. The CDR3 DNA follows: TGTGCCAGTAGTATACAGGGGGCAAAGGAGACCCAGTACTTC.

The V call is TRBV29-1, the J call TRBJ2-7; 7 bases fit TRBD1. CDR1 is SQVTM, CDR2 ANQGSEA, per germline. The CDR3 sequence is 13 residues long. Trimming cost V 4 bases and J 3 bases; bases outside gene matches: 6. This CDR3 is CSVARDSYYEQYF. CDR3 nucleotide sequence: TGCAGCGTTGCCCGGGACAGTTACTACGAGCAGTACTTC.

With respect to this clone: Sequence at one end of the junction differs from germline and may be a read error. This chain connects TRBV7-7 to TRBJ2-5, with 8 bases aligning to TRBD1. The length of the CDR3 is 16 residues. Germline V gene sequence: CDR1 SSHAT, CDR2 FNYEAQ (reference sequence). The CDR3 loop is CASSFQTTGGGETQYF. The DNA of the CDR3 is TGTGCTAGCAGCTTCCAGACCACAGGGGGAGGAGAGACCCAGTACTTC. Full variable domain (remainder filled in from reference TRBV7-7 and TRBJ2-5): GAGVSQSPRYKVTKRGQDVTLRCDPISSHATLYWYQQALGQGPEFLTYFNYEAQPDKSGLPSDRFSAERPEGSISTLTIQRTEQRDSAMYRCASSFQTTGGGETQYFGPGTRLLVL.

The rearrangement joins TRBV19 to TRBJ1-5; 8 nucleotides line up with TRBD1. J gave up 15 bases and V 4 bases, and 8 bases lay outside the gene matches. This CDR3 comprises 12 residues. Germline values: CDR1 LNHDA, CDR2 SQIVND (reference sequence). The CDR3 loop is CASSTPGQGRHF. CDR3 bases: TGTGCCAGTAGTACCCCCGGACAGGGCAGGCATTTT.

This chain links TRBV6-5 with TRBJ1-1, with D tentatively TRBD1 (5 bases). CDR1 is MNHEY, CDR2 SVGAGI, per germline. The CDR3 runs 13 residues. V shed 5 bases and J shed 4 bases, with 11 bases lying between them. The CDR3 region is CASSTGLGTEAFF. The CDR3 DNA is TGTGCCAGCAGTACAGGACTAGGCACTGAAGCTTTCTTT.

This clone has more than one count but fewer than ten. The chain employs TRBV5-1 and TRBJ1-1, with D possibly matching TRBD1 (6 bases). The CDR3 runs 14 residues. V gave up 0 bases and J gave up 7 bases, with 13 bases separating them. Germline CDR1 reads SGHRS; CDR2 reads YFSETQ. The CDR3: CASSLDGQSREAFF. DNA for the CDR3: TGCGCCAGCAGCTTGGACGGACAGAGCCGTGAAGCTTTCTTT.